This T cell receptor (beta chain) was sequenced during a study of T cells after posttransplantation cyclophosphamide. Study-wide results and limits: Donor CD8+ memory clones often dominated recipient blood repertoires at later times. TRB overlap between skin or GI tissue T cells and blood was limited.

Concerning this clone itself: Its target is not known.

Sequenced by immunoSEQ multiplex PCR; TCRdb stores in-frame clones only, minus some. The data hold around 4,800 clones, with approximately 82% observed a single time. A marrow graft followed busulfan-fludarabine conditioning, with cyclophosphamide on days +3 and +4. The CDR3 length is 14 residues. V was trimmed by 4 bases and J by 4 bases, leaving 12 bases between them. Germline-derived CDR1 and CDR2 are SGHTA and FQGTGA. This receptor was obtained from a male patient in his fifties who received an allogeneic stem cell transplant from an unrelated donor, was CMV-positive, and had acute GVHD only. T cells may partly derive from the graft donor. This chain uses TRBV7-3 with TRBJ2-3; TRBD2 is a possible D gene (5 bases). The sample in question was PBMCs, obtained 86 days after allogeneic stem cell transplant with posttransplant cyclophosphamide. The DNA of the CDR3 is TGTGCCAGCAGCTCCGGGATTCCCTCAGATACGCAGTATTTT. It is translated as CASSSGIPSDTQYF.